Reported below is one T cell receptor beta chain. Its antigen is unidentified. CDR1 is MGHRA and CDR2 is YSYEKL in the germline V gene. The CDR3 spans 12 residues. The trim removed 5 bases at V and 9 bases at J, leaving 7 bases unmatched. This entry is derived from a study of cytomegalovirus exposure and HLA in healthy donors. It was with 60 Vbeta and 13 Jbeta primers that the PCR ran. Assay: immunoSEQ multiplex PCR; the TCRdb copy retains only in-frame clones and omits some. The sample lists around 170,000 clones, roughly 85% seen once, with under 0.75% in the top ten. Findings and limits, study-wide: Overall, under 200 TCR beta chains were annotated as cytomegalovirus-associated.

The clonotype was recovered from a woman aged 40 to 50 in good health and CMV-seronegative. The V and J genes are TRBV4-1 and TRBJ2-7; TRBD2 matches 7 bases. Sample: PBMCs. CDR3 nucleotides: TGCGCCAGCAGCAACACAAGGGAGGGGCAGTACTTC. The encoded protein is CASSNTREGQYF.